A single sample is the source of the 8 T cell receptor beta chains below, sequenced in a study of shared clonotypes between healthy human individuals. TCRdb's copy holds only in-frame clones and misses some; the assay was immunoSEQ multiplex PCR. The sample gives around 2.1 million clones, around 95% of which show up once; roughly 0.13% is in the top ten. The sample was naive CD4+ T cells sorted from blood. Noted subset: CD45RA+ positively selected. These receptors originate from a man between 18 and 35 years old in good health.

The chain couples TRBV10-3 to TRBJ2-5; D is possibly TRBD1 (5 bases). The germline V gene has CDR1 ENHRY and CDR2 SYGVKD. The CDR3 is made up of 13 amino acids. V lost 4 bases and J lost 3, with 9 bases in between. CDR3 amino acids: CAISASREETQYF. The CDR3 DNA reads as TGTGCCATCAGTGCTTCCAGGGAAGAGACCCAGTACTTC.

The genes are TRBV11-2 and TRBJ1-4, with D perhaps matching TRBD1 (5 bases). Trimming took off 5 bases at V and 8 bases at J, with 15 bases between the two ends. The germline gives CDR1 SGHAT, CDR2 FQNNGV. This CDR3 is built from 14 residues. Written as DNA, the CDR3 is TGTGCCAGCAGCGTACAGGTAGCGGGCGAAAAACTGTTTTTT. It specifies CASSVQVAGEKLFF. The variable domain in full, completed from reference TRBV11-2 and TRBJ1-4, reads EAGVAQSPRYKIIEKRQSVAFWCNPISGHATLYWYQQILGQGPKLLIQFQNNGVVDDSQLPKDRFSAERLKGVDSTLKIQPAKLEDSAVYLCASSVQVAGEKLFFGSGTQLSVL.

The sample holds one count of this clone. In DNA, the CDR3 is TGTGCCAGCAGCTTAGGACTAGCGGGGGGTTCAGATACGCAGTATTTT. Translated, it gives CASSLGLAGGSDTQYF. The V call is TRBV7-3, the J call TRBJ2-3; 14 positions match TRBD2. V trimming: 2 bases; J trimming: 4 bases; junction bases outside the gene matches: 2. Germline V gene data show CDR1 as SGHTA and CDR2 as FQGTGA. The CDR3 is 16 residues long.

CDR3 loop: CASSLARSGVNTEAFF. The CDR3 region has the DNA TGCGCCAGCAGCTTGGCCAGGTCCGGGGTTAACACTGAAGCTTTCTTT. The chain is built from TRBV5-1 and TRBJ1-1; D is uncertain. V lost 0 bases to trimming and J lost 2 bases, with 14 bases between them. This CDR3 has 16 amino acids. CDR1 SGHRS and CDR2 YFSETQ come from the germline V gene.

Turning to this clone: The identical CDR3 is also encoded by other nucleotide sequences in the sample. The V gene is TRBV19, the J gene TRBJ1-2; tentatively, D is TRBD1 (5 bases). The CDR3 is 14 residues long. Trimming left V 3 bases short and J 3 bases short, with 11 bases between. Germline V gene lookup returns CDR1 LNHDA and CDR2 SQIVND (reference sequence). The CDR3 region is CASSILVGDYGYTF. The CDR3 DNA follows: TGTGCCAGTAGTATTTTGGTGGGGGACTATGGCTACACCTTC. The full variable domain, with the rest looked up from reference TRBV19 and TRBJ1-2, is DGGITQSPKYLFRKEGQNVTLSCEQNLNHDAMYWYRQDPGQGLRLIYYSQIVNDFQKGDIAEGYSVSREKKESFPLTVTSAQKNPTAFYLCASSILVGDYGYTFGSGTRLTVV.

In the case of this clone: The same CDR3 also results from other DNA sequences found in this sample. The chain carries TRBV2 and TRBJ1-2, with D unclear. The CDR3 totals 13 residues. Germline V lookup: CDR1 SNHLY, CDR2 FYNNEI. The V gene lost 5 bases and the J gene lost 2 bases, with 9 bases spanning the gap. The CDR3 spells CASSRDSNYGYTF. In DNA, the CDR3 is TGTGCCAGCAGTCGAGACTCAAACTATGGCTACACCTTC. Filled out from reference TRBV2 and TRBJ1-2, the complete variable domain reads EPEVTQTPSHQVTQMGQEVILRCVPISNHLYFYWYRQILGQKVEFLVSFYNNEISEKSEIFDDQFSVERPDGSNFTLKIRSTKLEDSAMYFCASSRDSNYGYTFGSGTRLTVV.

The chain recombines TRBV19 with TRBJ1-1; D gene unclear. The CDR3 has 14 amino acids. With 5 bases removed from V and 1 base from J, the gap between germline ends came to 11 bases. CDR1 and CDR2 from the germline V gene are LNHDA and SQIVND (reference sequence). In DNA, the CDR3 is TGTGCCAGTAGTGGTTTTACAACGAACACTGAAGCTTTCTTT. It is translated as CASSGFTTNTEAFF.

As for this clone: The same CDR3 also results from other DNA sequences found in this sample. The rearrangement links TRBV30 to TRBJ1-6; perhaps TRBD1 as D (5 bases). Germline CDR1 and CDR2: GTSNPN and SVGIG (reference sequence). This CDR3 comprises 14 residues. V lost 2 bases to trimming and J lost 8 bases, with 13 bases between them. The CDR3 sequence: CAWSTGPGDSPLHF. CDR3 DNA sequence: TGTGCCTGGAGTACAGGACCCGGGGATTCACCCCTCCACTTT.